Listed below are T cell receptor beta chains from one sample, sequenced in a study of beta chain features in type 1 diabetes. Profiled with immunoSEQ multiplex PCR; TCRdb holds only in-frame clones, not every one. This sample has 600,000 to 700,000 clones, with roughly 12% found just once. Sequencing used naive CD4+ T cells from blood. The origin of the receptors is a man younger than 35 with type 1 diabetes. The CDR3 runs from the conserved cysteine through the conserved F or W. D genes are given only for firm matches. Some rows have no size entry. The others give once, few or many, or a class for an expanded clone.

j_call d_call v_call cdr3_length clone_size cdr3_nt cdr3_aa
TRBJ1-4 TRBD1 TRBV5-1 14 - TGCGCCAGCAGCCTGACCCAGGGGGATGAAAAACTGTTTTTT CASSLTQGDEKLFF
TRBJ2-3 - TRBV6-1 15 few TGTGCCAGCAGTGCAGGTCCTGGGAGCACAGATACGCAGTATTTT CASSAGPGSTDTQYF
TRBJ2-1 - TRBV5-4 13 - TGTGCCAGCAGCTCCCAATCCAGCAATGAGCAGTTCTTC CASSSQSSNEQFF
TRBJ2-7 TRBD1 TRBV18 15 - TGTGCCAGCTCACCAGGAAGGACAGGGACCTACGAGCAGTACTTC CASSPGRTGTYEQYF
TRBJ1-5 TRBD1 TRBV28 17 - TGTGCCAGCAGTTTTCAGGACAGGCGTTATAGCAATCAGCCCCAGCATTTT CASSFQDRRYSNQPQHF
TRBJ2-3 TRBD2 TRBV5-1 15 few TGCGCCAGCAGGGGGACTAGCCTGAGCACAGATACGCAGTATTTT CASRGTSLSTDTQYF
TRBJ2-7 - TRBV13 14 few TGTGCCAGCATCCCGGTGGGGGTAGCCTACGAGCAGTACTTC CASIPVGVAYEQYF
TRBJ2-5 TRBD1 TRBV9 16 - TGTGCCAGCAGCGTAGCTTTAGCAGGGGGCGAAGAGACCCAGTACTTC CASSVALAGGEETQYF
TRBJ2-3 TRBD1 TRBV10-3 13 - TGTGCCATCAGTACAGGGGTGACAGATACGCAGTATTTT CAISTGVTDTQYF
TRBJ1-5 - TRBV6-5 14 - TGTGCCAGCAGTGAGACACGAGGGTGGCAGCCCCAGCATTTT CASSETRGWQPQHF
TRBJ2-5 TRBD1 TRBV9 16 few TGTGCCAGCAGCGTAGGGACAGGGGGCGATATGGAGACCCAGTACTTC CASSVGTGGDMETQYF
TRBJ2-5 TRBD2 TRBV4-2 17 few TGTGCCAGCAGCCAAGCTAGCGGGGGTCCTAAGGAAGAGACCCAGTACTTC CASSQASGGPKEETQYF
TRBJ2-5 TRBD1 TRBV30 13 - TGTGCCTGGACGGGACAGGGCAAAGAGACCCAGTACTTC CAWTGQGKETQYF
TRBJ2-3 TRBD1 TRBV5-1 17 - TGCGCCAGCAGCTTGTTGGGACAGGGGGCCGAGGCAGATACGCAGTATTTT CASSLLGQGAEADTQYF
TRBJ2-7 TRBD1 TRBV10-3 14 - TGTGCCATCAGCACCGGGACAGGCGTCTACGAGCAGTACTTC CAISTGTGVYEQYF
TRBJ2-3 TRBD2 TRBV5-1 15 few TGCGCCAGCAGCTTTGGTAGCGGGGGAACAGATACGCAGTATTTT CASSFGSGGTDTQYF
TRBJ2-5 - TRBV29-1 12 few TGCAGCGTTGAATTCGGGATTTGGACCCAGTACTTC CSVEFGIWTQYF
TRBJ2-7 - TRBV6-6 15 - TGTGCCAGCAGTCCCCACAGCGACCCGGCCTACGAGCAGTACTTC CASSPHSDPAYEQYF
TRBJ2-7 - TRBV6-1 13 - TGTGCCAGCAGTTTCAGGGGGGCCCACGAGCAGTACTTC CASSFRGAHEQYF
TRBJ2-1 TRBD1 TRBV6-5 13 - TGTGCCAGCAGTCTCAGGGGGTACAATGAGCAGTTCTTC CASSLRGYNEQFF
TRBJ1-1 - TRBV30 13 - TGTGCCTGGAGTGATAAATTGAACACTGAAGCTTTCTTT CAWSDKLNTEAFF
TRBJ1-1 TRBD1 TRBV15 15 - TGTGCCACCAGCAGACTGGACAGGGACATCACTGAAGCTTTCTTT CATSRLDRDITEAFF
TRBJ2-1 TRBD2 TRBV5-4 16 few TGTGCCAGCAGCTCCCCACCGAGCGGGGCGGGCAATGAGCAGTTCTTC CASSSPPSGAGNEQFF
TRBJ1-1 - TRBV2 14 - TGTGCCAGCAGTGCCCGGGAATGGGGAACTGAAGCTTTCTTT CASSAREWGTEAFF
TRBJ2-5 TRBD1 TRBV18 15 - TGTGCCAGCTCACCCCGGGCAGGGGGACAAGAGACCCAGTACTTC CASSPRAGGQETQYF
TRBJ1-6 - TRBV6-5 16 few TGTGCCAGCAGTTACTCGAGGGGGGAGGGTAATTCACCCCTCCACTTT CASSYSRGEGNSPLHF
TRBJ1-1 - TRBV6-5 12 few TGTGCCAGCGTCCGGGCGAACACTGAAGCTTTCTTT CASVRANTEAFF
TRBJ2-3 TRBD2 TRBV28 16 - TGTGCCAGCATTTCCCCAGCGGGGGGGCCAGGAGATACGCAGTATTTT CASISPAGGPGDTQYF
TRBJ2-1 - TRBV5-6 11 - TGTGCCAGCGGCAATTACAATGAGCAGTTCTTC CASGNYNEQFF
TRBJ1-1 - TRBV18 13 - TGTGCCAGCACTCAGGTTACGAACACTGAAGCTTTCTTT CASTQVTNTEAFF
TRBJ1-2 - TRBV30 11 few TGTGCCTGGAGTGTTTCCCAGCAGGGCACCTTC CAWSVSQQGTF
TRBJ1-2 - TRBV6-5 13 few TGTGCCAGCAGTACGGATAACTACTATGGCTACACCTTC CASSTDNYYGYTF
TRBJ1-2 TRBD1 TRBV14 15 - TGTGCCAGCAGCCAAGATCGGGGACAGACAGTGAGGTACACCTTC CASSQDRGQTVRYTF
TRBJ1-1 - TRBV30 13 - TGTGCCTGGAGGATACAGGGGAACACTGAAGCTTTCTTT CAWRIQGNTEAFF
TRBJ2-1 - TRBV5-1 17 few TGCGCCAGCAGCCTCTACGGGACGGGGAGCTCCTACAATGAGCAGTTCTTC CASSLYGTGSSYNEQFF
TRBJ1-2 TRBD1 TRBV7-2 14 few TGTGCCAGCAGCTTAGGGACAGGGCTCCGGGGCTACACCTTC CASSLGTGLRGYTF